This T cell receptor (beta chain) was retrieved from a study of molecular identifiers for immune sequencing clone quantification (dated 2018 in TCRdb). For the wider study: For a replicate experiment, the RNA from either around 20,000 or 99,000 naive CD8 T cells was divided into five aliquots, and four of those aliquots went on to sequencing. This methods study used CD8 T cells to benchmark TCR RNA copy counting and molecular-identifier clustering-based TCR repertoire sequencing (MIDCIRS). The paper as a whole reports these results and caveats: Highly expanded clone sizes could be underestimated because identical TCR molecules may share a barcode. In CMV-specific effector cells, over 98% of molecules were held by clones above 20 RNA copies, whereas under 1% of molecules were held by such clones in naive cells. Naive libraries contained spiked-in Jurkat TCR RNA (more than 9 copies' worth), which is not part of the donor repertoire. When barcode sub-clustering was left out, chimeric consensus sequences inflated TCR diversity, with chimeras reaching as high as 47%. Spiked-in Jurkat TCR RNA equivalent to a single cell was reported to be detectable even among 750,000 to 1,000,000 naive CD8 T cells. About 2.9 recovered TCR RNA copies per cell were obtained by modeling, versus approximately 10 by digital PCR, implying a capture efficiency of about 30%.

Libraries of naive CD8 T cells were built from anywhere between roughly 17,000 and 1,100,000 sorted cells, with 10%, 30% or 50% of the purified RNA used. Naive CD8 T cells were FACS-sorted as CD8+CD4-CCR7+CD45RA+ on a BD FACSAria II into RLT Plus buffer. To test detection sensitivity, Jurkat RNA equivalent to nine to ten TCR copies was spiked into samples of roughly 20,000-1,000,000 naive CD8 T cells. Enrichment of CD8 T cells was performed with RosetteSep CD8+ T Cell Enrichment Cocktail and Ficoll-Paque, after which ACK red cell lysis was carried out. In its sample, this clonotype was seen many times. Its antigen specificity is not known. No much larger clone exists at a distance of one base, and base qualities are not known. V sheds 0 bases and J sheds 3 bases, leaving 30 bases between their ends. CDR1 DFQATT and CDR2 SNEGSKA were looked up in the germline V gene (reference sequence). The CDR3 starts with the cysteine, ends with the phenylalanine, and has 22 residues. Just CDR3 DNA is preserved here, 66 bases in frame from base 1.

Receptor libraries were prepared by PCR. These reads were obtained on an Illumina HiSeq 4000. Preparation of bulk TCR libraries followed a previously described approach, with the TCR primers listed in Table S5. Purification of total RNA was performed with the Qiagen AllPrep DNA/RNA kit. Before analysis, reads from multiple sequencing runs of the same library were pooled. Per the source publication's procedure: Reads were retained only if their TCR constant sequence matched exactly, and those retained reads were trimmed to 150 nt and grouped according to their 12-nt molecular barcodes. Reads inside each barcode group were sub-clustered using a 15% Levenshtein threshold, and a quality-weighted consensus sequence was constructed for each RNA molecule. Non-functional sequences were filtered out, along with any lower-count sequence sitting one edit away from another sequence. Barcode sub-clusters with fewer than 20% of the maximum read count were removed, based on fitting two negative binomial distributions. TCRdb itself trimmed the public reads at Q25 with fastp, ran MiXCR and retained productive beta chains. Entries are consolidated by CDR3 protein sequence, retaining the most common genes and DNA. The authors' filters were not applied to this entry. Recorded for this sample are about 60,000 distinct CDR3 sequences; under 20% of them occurred a single time. The top ten hold over 1.1% of the sample.

The TCR sequence derives from a human donor in good health. Some libraries in this study had Jurkat cell RNA spiked in. Source material: naive CD8+ T cells from blood, with Jurkat cell RNA spiked in. The cell subset or site label of this sample denotes: FACS-sorted CD8+CD4-CCR7+CD45RA+ naive T cells. Rearrangement joined TRBV20-1 to TRBJ1-6, with the D segment identity uncertain. The nucleotide sequence reads TGCAGTGCTAGAGATAGGTCCGGCAAGGCATCGGCTTCCCTTCTCTATAATTCACCCCTCCACTTT. Its protein product is CSARDRSGKASASLLYNSPLHF.